This T cell receptor (beta chain) is drawn from a study of T cell responses to AZD1222 COVID-19 vaccine. Study results and limitations: When two AZD1222 doses had been given, Spike-specific TCR breadth and depth rose. Every sample of the repertoires postdated the peak T cell response. Targets within unmutated variant regions were reportedly found for nearly half of spike-specific TCRs.

Worth noting for this clone: What it binds is not known.

Assay: immunoSEQ multiplex PCR; the TCRdb copy retains only in-frame clones and omits some. The sample lists around 160,000 clones, just over 90% occurring once. This CDR3 has 15 amino acids. Trimming cost V 4 bases and J 4 bases, with 16 bases left between them. Germline-derived CDR1 and CDR2 are ENHRY and SYGVKD. The specimen was peripheral blood, collected on day 0 of MenACWY control vaccination. The genes are TRBV10-3 and TRBJ1-2; no clear D gene. The receptor was derived from an adult in good health. This chain's CDR3 is CAISGGDKGIYGYTF. For the CDR3, the DNA is TGTGCCATCAGTGGAGGTGACAAGGGCATCTATGGCTACACCTTC.